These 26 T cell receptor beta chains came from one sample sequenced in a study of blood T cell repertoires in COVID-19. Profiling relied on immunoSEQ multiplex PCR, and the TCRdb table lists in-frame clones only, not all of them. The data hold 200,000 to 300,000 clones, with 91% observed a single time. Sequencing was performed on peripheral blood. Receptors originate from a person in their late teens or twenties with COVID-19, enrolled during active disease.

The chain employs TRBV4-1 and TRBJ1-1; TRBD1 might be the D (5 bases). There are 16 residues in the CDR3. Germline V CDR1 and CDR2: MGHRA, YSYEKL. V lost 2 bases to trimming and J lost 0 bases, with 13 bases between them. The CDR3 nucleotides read TGCGCCAGCAGCCAACTTTATTCAGGGATGAACACTGAAGCTTTCTTT. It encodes CASSQLYSGMNTEAFF.

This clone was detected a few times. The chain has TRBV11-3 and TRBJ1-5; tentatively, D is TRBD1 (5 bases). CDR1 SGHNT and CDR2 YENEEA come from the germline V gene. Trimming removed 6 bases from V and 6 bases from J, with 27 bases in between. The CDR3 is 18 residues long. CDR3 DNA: TGTGCCAGCAGTTTTACTCGTGTGGGAGGGGCGTGGGGTCAGCCCCAGCATTTT. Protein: CASSFTRVGGAWGQPQHF.

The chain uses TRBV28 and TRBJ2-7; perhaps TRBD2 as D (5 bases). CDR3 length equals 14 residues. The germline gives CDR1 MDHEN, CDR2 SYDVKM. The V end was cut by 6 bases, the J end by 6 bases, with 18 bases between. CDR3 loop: CASRSGSSLFEQYF. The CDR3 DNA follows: TGTGCCAGCAGATCCGGGTCTAGCCTTTTCGAGCAGTACTTC.

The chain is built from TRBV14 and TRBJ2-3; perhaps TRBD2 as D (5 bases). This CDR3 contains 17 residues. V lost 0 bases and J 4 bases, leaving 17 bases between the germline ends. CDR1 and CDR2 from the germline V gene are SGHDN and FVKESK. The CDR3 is CASSQDRDSLAPDTQYF. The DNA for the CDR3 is TGTGCCAGCAGCCAAGATCGTGATAGTCTAGCCCCAGATACGCAGTATTTT.

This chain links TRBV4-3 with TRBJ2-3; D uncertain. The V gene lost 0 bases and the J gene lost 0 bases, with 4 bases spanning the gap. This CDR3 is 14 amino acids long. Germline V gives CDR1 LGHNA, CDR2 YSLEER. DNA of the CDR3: TGCGCCAGCAGCCAAGAAGCCAGCACAGATACGCAGTATTTT. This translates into CASSQEASTDTQYF.

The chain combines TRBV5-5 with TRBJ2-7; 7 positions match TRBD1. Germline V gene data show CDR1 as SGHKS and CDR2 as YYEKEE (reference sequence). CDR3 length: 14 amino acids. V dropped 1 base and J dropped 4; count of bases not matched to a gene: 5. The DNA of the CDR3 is TGTGCCAGCAGCTTGTGGCAGGGGGTGTACGAGCAGTACTTC. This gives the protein CASSLWQGVYEQYF. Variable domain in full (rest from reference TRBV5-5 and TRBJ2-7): DAGVTQSPTHLIKTRGQQVTLRCSPISGHKSVSWYQQVLGQGPQFIFQYYEKEERGRGNFPDRFSARQFPNYSSELNVNALLLGDSALYLCASSLWQGVYEQYFGPGTRLTVT.

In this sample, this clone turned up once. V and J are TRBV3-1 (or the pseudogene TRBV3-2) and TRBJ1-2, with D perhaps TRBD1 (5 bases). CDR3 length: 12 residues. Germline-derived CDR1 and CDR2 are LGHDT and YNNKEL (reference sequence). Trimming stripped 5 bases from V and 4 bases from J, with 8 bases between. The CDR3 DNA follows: TGTGCCAGCAGCACAGACAGCTATGGCTACACCTTC. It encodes CASSTDSYGYTF.

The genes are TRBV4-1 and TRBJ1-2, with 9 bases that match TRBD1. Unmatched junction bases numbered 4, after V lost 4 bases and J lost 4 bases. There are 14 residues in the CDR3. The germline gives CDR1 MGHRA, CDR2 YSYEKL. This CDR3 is CASSPGTGRYGYTF. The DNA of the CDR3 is TGCGCCAGCAGCCCCGGGACAGGGCGCTATGGCTACACCTTC.

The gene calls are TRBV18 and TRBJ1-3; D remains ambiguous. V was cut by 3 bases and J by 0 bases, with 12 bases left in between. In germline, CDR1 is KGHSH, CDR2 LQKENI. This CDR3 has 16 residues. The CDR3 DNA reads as TGTGCCAGCTCACCTCTCTCAGTGGTCTCTGGAAACACCATATATTTT. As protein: CASSPLSVVSGNTIYF.

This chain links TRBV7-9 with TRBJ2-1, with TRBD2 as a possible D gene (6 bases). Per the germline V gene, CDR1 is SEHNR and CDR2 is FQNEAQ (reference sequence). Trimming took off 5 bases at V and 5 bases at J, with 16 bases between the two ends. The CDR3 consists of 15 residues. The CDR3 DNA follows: TGTGCCAGCAGCCCGAGCGGGTTGAGTGACAATGAGCAGTTCTTC. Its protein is CASSPSGLSDNEQFF. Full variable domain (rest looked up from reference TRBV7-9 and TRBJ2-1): DTGVSQNPRHKITKRGQNVTFRCDPISEHNRLYWYRQTLGQGPEFLTYFQNEAQLEKSRLLSDRFSAERPKGSFSTLEIQRTEQGDSAMYLCASSPSGLSDNEQFFGPGTRLTVL.

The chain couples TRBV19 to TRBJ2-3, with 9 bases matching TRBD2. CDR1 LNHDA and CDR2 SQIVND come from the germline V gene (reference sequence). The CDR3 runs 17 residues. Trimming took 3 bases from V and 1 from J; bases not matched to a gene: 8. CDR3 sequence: CASSMVAGEWCTDTQYF. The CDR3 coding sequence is TGTGCCAGTAGTATGGTAGCGGGAGAGTGGTGCACAGATACGCAGTATTTT.

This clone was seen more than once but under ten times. The CDR3 here is CASGGEGVEQYF. CDR3 in DNA: TGTGCCAGCGGGGGAGAGGGGGTCGAGCAGTACTTC. The chain recombines TRBV2 with TRBJ2-7, with D possibly matching TRBD1 (6 bases). The CDR3 length is 12 residues. The germline V gene has CDR1 SNHLY and CDR2 FYNNEI. The V end lost 8 bases, the J end lost 6 bases, and 14 bases lay between the germline ends.

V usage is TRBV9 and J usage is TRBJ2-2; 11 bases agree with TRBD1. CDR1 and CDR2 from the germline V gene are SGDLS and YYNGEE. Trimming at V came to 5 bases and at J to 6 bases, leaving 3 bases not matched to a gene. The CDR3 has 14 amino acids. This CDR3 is CASRGTGGSGELFF. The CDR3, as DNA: TGTGCCAGCAGGGGGACAGGGGGATCCGGGGAGCTGTTTTTT.

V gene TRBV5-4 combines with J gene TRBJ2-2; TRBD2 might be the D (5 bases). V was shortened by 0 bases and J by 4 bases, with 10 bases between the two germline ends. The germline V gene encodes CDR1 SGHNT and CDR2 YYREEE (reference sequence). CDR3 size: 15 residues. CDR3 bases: TGTGCCAGCAGCTTGGGTCCTAGCAGCACCGGGGAGCTGTTTTTT. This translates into CASSLGPSSTGELFF. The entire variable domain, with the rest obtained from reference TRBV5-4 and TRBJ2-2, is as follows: ETGVTQSPTHLIKTRGQQVTLRCSSQSGHNTVSWYQQALGQGPQFIFQYYREEENGRGNFPPRFSGLQFPNYSSELNVNALELDDSALYLCASSLGPSSTGELFFGEGSRLTVL.

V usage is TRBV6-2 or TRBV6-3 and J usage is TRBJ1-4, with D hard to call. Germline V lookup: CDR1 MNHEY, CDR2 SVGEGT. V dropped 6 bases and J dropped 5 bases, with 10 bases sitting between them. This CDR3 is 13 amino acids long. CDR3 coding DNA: TGTGCCAGCAGATACGACACCAATGAAAAACTGTTTTTT. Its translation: CASRYDTNEKLFF.

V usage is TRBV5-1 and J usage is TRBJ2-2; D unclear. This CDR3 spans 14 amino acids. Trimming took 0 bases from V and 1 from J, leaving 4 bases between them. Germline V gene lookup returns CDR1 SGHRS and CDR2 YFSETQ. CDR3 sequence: CASSLGRNTGELFF. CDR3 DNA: TGCGCCAGCAGCTTGGGGAGGAACACCGGGGAGCTGTTTTTT.

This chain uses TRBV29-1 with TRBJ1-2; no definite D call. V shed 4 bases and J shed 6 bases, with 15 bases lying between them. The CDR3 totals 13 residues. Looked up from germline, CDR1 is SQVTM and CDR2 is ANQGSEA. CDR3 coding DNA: TGCAGCGTTGTTGACACGGTGATTAATGGCTACACCTTC. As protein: CSVVDTVINGYTF.

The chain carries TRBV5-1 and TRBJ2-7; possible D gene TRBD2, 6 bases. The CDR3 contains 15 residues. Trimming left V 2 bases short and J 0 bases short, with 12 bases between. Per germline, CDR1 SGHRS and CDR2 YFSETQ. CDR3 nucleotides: TGCGCCAGCAGCTTTCTCGCGGGAAGCTCCTACGAGCAGTACTTC. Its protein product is CASSFLAGSSYEQYF.

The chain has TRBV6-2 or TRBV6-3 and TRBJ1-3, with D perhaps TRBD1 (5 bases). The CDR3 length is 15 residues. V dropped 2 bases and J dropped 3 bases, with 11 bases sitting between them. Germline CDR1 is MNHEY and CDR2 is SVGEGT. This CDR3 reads CASSYGAEDGNTIYF. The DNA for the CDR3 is TGTGCCAGCAGTTACGGGGCAGAGGATGGAAACACCATATATTTT.

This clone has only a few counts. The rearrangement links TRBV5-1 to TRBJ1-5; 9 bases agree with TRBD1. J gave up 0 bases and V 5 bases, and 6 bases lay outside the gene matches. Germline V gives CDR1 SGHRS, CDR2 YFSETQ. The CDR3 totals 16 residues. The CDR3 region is CASRTGGAGSNQPQHF. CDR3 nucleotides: TGCGCCAGCAGAACAGGGGGCGCGGGTAGCAATCAGCCCCAGCATTTT.

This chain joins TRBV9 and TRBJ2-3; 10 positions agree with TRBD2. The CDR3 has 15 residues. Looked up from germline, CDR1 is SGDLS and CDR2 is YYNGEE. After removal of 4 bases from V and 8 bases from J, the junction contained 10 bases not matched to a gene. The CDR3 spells CASSPSLAGESTQYF. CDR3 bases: TGTGCCAGCAGCCCATCTCTAGCGGGGGAGTCTACGCAGTATTTT.

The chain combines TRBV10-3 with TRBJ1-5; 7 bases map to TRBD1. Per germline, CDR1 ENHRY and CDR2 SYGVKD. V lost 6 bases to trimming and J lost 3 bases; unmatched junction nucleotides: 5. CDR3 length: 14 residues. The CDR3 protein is CAISPGQLNQPQHF. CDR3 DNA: TGTGCCATCAGCCCGGGACAGCTCAATCAGCCCCAGCATTTT.

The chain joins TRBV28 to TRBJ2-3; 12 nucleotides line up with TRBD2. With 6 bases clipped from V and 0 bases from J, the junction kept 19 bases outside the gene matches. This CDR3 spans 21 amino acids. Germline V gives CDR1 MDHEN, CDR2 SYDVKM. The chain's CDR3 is CASRQTRTSGTTKSSTDTQYF. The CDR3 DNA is TGTGCCAGCAGGCAGACCAGGACTAGCGGGACAACAAAATCTAGCACAGATACGCAGTATTTT.

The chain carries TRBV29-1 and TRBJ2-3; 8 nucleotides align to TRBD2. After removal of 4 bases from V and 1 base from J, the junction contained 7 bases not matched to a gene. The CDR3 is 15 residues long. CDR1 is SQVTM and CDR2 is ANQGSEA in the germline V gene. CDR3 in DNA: TGCAGCGTTGGTAGCGTGACTAGCGGCACAGATACGCAGTATTTT. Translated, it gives CSVGSVTSGTDTQYF.

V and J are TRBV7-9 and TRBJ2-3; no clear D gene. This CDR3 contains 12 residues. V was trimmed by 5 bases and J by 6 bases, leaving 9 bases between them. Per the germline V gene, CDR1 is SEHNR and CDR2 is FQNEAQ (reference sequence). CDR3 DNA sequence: TGTGCCAGCAGCCCGTTGCGGGATACGCAGTATTTT. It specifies CASSPLRDTQYF.

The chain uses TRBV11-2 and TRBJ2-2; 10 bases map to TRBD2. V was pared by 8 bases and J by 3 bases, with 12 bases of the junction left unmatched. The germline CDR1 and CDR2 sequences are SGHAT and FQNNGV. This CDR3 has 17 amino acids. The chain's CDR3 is CASRGASGSAYTGELFF. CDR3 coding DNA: TGTGCCAGCCGCGGGGCTAGCGGGAGCGCGTACACCGGGGAGCTGTTTTTT. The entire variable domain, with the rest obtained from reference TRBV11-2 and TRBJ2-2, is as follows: EAGVAQSPRYKIIEKRQSVAFWCNPISGHATLYWYQQILGQGPKLLIQFQNNGVVDDSQLPKDRFSAERLKGVDSTLKIQPAKLEDSAVYLCASRGASGSAYTGELFFGEGSRLTVL.